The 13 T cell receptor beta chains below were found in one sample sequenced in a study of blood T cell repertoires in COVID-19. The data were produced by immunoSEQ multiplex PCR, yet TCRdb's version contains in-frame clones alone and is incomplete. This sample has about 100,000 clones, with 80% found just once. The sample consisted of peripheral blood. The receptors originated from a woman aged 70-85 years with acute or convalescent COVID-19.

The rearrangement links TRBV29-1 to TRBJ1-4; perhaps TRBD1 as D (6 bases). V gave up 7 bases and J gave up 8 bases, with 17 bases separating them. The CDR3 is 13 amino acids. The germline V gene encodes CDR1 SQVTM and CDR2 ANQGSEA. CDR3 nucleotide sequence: TGCAGCGCTGTACAGGGAGATCGGGAAAAACTGTTTTTT. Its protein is CSAVQGDREKLFF. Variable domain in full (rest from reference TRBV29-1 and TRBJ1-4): SAVISQKPSRDICQRGTSLTIQCQVDSQVTMMFWYRQQPGQSLTLIATANQGSEATYESGFVIDKFPISRPNLTFSTLTVSNMSPEDSSIYLCSAVQGDREKLFFGSGTQLSVL.

The CDR3 DNA is TGCGCCAGCAGCTACGAGGGTAGCCTCCCAGATACGCAGTATTTT. Its translation is CASSYEGSLPDTQYF. The chain couples TRBV5-1 to TRBJ2-3; tentatively, D is TRBD2 (5 bases). The V gene's germline CDR1 is SGHRS and CDR2 YFSETQ. This CDR3 is 15 amino acids long. The V gene lost 3 bases and the J gene lost 4 bases, with 15 bases spanning the gap.

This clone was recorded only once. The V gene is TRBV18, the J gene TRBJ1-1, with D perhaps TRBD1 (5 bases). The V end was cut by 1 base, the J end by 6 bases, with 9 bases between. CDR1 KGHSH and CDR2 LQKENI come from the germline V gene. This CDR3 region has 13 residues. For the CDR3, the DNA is TGTGCCAGCTCACCACAGGGGCAGGCTGAAGCTTTCTTT. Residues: CASSPQGQAEAFF.

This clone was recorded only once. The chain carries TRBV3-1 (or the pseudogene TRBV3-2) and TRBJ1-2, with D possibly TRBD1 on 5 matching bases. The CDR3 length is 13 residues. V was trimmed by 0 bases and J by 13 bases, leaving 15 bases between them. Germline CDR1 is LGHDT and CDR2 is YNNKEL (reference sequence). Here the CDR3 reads CASSQDPRVGRTF. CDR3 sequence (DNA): TGTGCCAGCAGCCAAGATCCCAGGGTGGGGCGCACCTTC.

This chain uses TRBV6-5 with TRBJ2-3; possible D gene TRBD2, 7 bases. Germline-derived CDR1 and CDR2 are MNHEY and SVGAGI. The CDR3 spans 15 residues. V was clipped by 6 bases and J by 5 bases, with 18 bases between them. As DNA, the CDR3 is TGTGCCAGCAGAAAAGTGAGGGGGGGCCGAGATACGCAGTATTTT. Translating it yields CASRKVRGGRDTQYF.

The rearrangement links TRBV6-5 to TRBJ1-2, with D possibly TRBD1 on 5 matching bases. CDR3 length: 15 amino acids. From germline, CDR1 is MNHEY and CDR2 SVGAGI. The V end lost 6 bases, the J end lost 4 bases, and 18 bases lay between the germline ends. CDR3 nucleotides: TGTGCCAGCAGCGCCGGGCGGACAAGCATCTATGGCTACACCTTC. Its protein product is CASSAGRTSIYGYTF.

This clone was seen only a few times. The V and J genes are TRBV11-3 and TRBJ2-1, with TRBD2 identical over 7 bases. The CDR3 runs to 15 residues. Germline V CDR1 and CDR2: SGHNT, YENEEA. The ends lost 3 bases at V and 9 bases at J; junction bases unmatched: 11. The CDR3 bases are TGTGCCAGCAGCTTGAGAAGCGGGGATGGGGGTGAGCAGTTCTTC. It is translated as CASSLRSGDGGEQFF.

The CDR3 region is CASSIATVSNQPQHF. The CDR3 DNA is TGTGCCAGTAGTATAGCGACAGTTAGCAATCAGCCCCAGCATTTT. The chain links TRBV19 to TRBJ1-5, with a possible D match to TRBD1 (5 bases). The germline gives CDR1 LNHDA, CDR2 SQIVND (reference sequence). The CDR3 is 15 amino acids. V lost 1 base and J lost 0, with 7 bases in between.

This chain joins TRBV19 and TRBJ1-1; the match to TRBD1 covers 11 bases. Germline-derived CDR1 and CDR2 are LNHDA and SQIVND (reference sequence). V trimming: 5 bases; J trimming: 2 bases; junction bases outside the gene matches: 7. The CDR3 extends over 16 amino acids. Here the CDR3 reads CASSFGQGAGNTEAFF. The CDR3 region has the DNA TGTGCCAGTAGTTTTGGACAGGGGGCAGGAAACACTGAAGCTTTCTTT.

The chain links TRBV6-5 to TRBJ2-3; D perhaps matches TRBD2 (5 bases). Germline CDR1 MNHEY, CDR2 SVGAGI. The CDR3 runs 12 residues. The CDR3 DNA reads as TGTACCTCTGAGGGTGGTCCAGATACGCAGTATTTT. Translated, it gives CTSEGGPDTQYF.

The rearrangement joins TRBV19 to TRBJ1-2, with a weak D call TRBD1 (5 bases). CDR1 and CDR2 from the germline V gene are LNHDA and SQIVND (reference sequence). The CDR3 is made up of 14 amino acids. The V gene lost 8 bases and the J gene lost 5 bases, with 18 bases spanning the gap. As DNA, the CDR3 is TGTGCCAGTTCCGCGACGGGGGGTCCTTATGGCTACACCTTC. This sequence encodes CASSATGGPYGYTF.

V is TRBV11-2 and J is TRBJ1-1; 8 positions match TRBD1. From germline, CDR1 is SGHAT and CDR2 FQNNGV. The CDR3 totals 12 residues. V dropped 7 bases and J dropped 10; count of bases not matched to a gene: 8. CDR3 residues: CASTRTGRAAFF. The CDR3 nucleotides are TGTGCCAGCACCCGGACAGGGAGGGCAGCTTTCTTT.

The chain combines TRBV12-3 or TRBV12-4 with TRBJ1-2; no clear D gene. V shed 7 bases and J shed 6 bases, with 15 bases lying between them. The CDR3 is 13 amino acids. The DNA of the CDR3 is TGTGCCAGCACTACCGGGGTACTGGATGGCTACACCTTC. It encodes CASTTGVLDGYTF.